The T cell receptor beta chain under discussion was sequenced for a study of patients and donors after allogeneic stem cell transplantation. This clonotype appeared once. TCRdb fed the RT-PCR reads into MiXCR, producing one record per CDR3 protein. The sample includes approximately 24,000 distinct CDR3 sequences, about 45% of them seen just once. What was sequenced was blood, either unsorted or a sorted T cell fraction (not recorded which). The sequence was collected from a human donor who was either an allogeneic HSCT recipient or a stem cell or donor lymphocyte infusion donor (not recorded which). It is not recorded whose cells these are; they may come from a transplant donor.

CDR3 in DNA: TGTGCCAGCAGTTTTGCGGGGAGTGCCTTGAGGGCTTTCTTT. The encoded protein is CASSFAGSALRAFF. The chain employs TRBV28 and TRBJ1-1, with D uncertain. Trimming stripped 3 bases from V and 11 bases from J, with 19 bases between. The germline CDR1 and CDR2 sequences are MDHEN and SYDVKM. The CDR3 sequence is 14 residues long.